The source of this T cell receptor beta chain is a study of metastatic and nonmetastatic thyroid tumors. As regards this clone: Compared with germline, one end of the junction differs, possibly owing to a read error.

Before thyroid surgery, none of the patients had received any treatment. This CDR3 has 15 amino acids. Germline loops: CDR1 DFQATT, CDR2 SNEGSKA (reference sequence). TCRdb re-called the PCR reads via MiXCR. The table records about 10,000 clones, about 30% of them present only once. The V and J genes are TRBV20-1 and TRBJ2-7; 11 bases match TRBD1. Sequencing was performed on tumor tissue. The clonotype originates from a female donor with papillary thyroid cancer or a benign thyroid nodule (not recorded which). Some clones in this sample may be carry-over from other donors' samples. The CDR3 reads CIARGRTGGVYEQHF. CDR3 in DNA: TGCATTGCTAGAGGGCGGACAGGGGGCGTCTACGAGCAGCACTTC.